This is a list of T cell receptor beta chains from one sample in a study of OX40 agonist ivuxolimab in advanced cancers. Sequencing was performed with immunoSEQ multiplex PCR; in TCRdb, only in-frame clones are kept and a portion is missing. Found here are approximately 18,000 clones, roughly 80% of them singletons; the top ten hold roughly 34%. This specimen was CD4+ or CD8+ T cells sorted from blood, taken in a trial of the OX40 agonist ivuxolimab. The receptor source for this set is an adult with an advanced solid tumor such as melanoma, head and neck, liver or kidney cancer. Each CDR3 is given with its conserved first and last residue. Fields, in order: CDR3 protein, CDR3 DNA, D gene, clone size, V gene, J gene. A D gene is named only where the DNA matches it firmly. Clone size is not always given. Where it is, it says once, few, many or a class for expanded clones.

CDR3: CASSLALASNEQYF
DNA: TGTGCCAGCAGCTTGGCCCTAGCGAGTAACGAGCAGTACTTC
D: .
size: .
V: TRBV11-2
J: TRBJ2-7

CDR3: CASSDWDRGYGYTF
DNA: TGTGCCAGCAGTGATTGGGACAGGGGCTATGGCTACACCTTC
D: TRBD1
size: few
V: TRBV25-1
J: TRBJ1-2

CDR3: CASSREVSTDTQYF
DNA: TGTGCCAGCTCACGGGAAGTCAGCACAGATACGCAGTATTTT
D: .
size: many
V: TRBV18
J: TRBJ2-3

CDR3: CASSQAPGGGNQPQHF
DNA: TGCGCCAGCAGCCAGGCCCCGGGGGGCGGCAATCAGCCCCAGCATTTT
D: .
size: .
V: TRBV4-1
J: TRBJ1-5

CDR3: CASSPEAPARALDTQYF
DNA: TGTGCCAGCAGCCCAGAGGCACCCGCCCGTGCTTTAGATACGCAGTATTTT
D: .
size: .
V: TRBV11-3
J: TRBJ2-3

CDR3: CASSYPGDTYEQYF
DNA: TGTGCCAGCAGCTATCCAGGGGACACCTACGAGCAGTACTTC
D: .
size: .
V: TRBV5-4
J: TRBJ2-7

CDR3: CASSLAGGFLNTQYF
DNA: TGTGCCAGCAGCTTAGCGGGGGGTTTCCTGAATACGCAGTATTTT
D: TRBD2
size: medium-sized
V: TRBV11-2
J: TRBJ2-3

CDR3: CASLWTGKTGELFF
DNA: TGTGCCAGCCTTTGGACAGGAAAAACCGGGGAGCTGTTTTTT
D: TRBD1
size: .
V: TRBV7-9
J: TRBJ2-2

CDR3: CASSQEWGTSADTQYF
DNA: TGCGCCAGCAGCCAAGAATGGGGGACTAGCGCAGATACGCAGTATTTT
D: TRBD2
size: .
V: TRBV4-3
J: TRBJ2-3

CDR3: CASSDSGTSGGDTGELFF
DNA: TGTGCCAGCAGTGACTCCGGGACTAGCGGGGGGGACACCGGGGAGCTGTTTTTT
D: TRBD2
size: .
V: TRBV6-4
J: TRBJ2-2

CDR3: CASSPKDGVRYEQYF
DNA: TGTGCCAGCAGCCCTAAGGACGGGGTCAGGTACGAGCAGTACTTC
D: .
size: few
V: TRBV4-2
J: TRBJ2-7

CDR3: CASSYKETQYF
DNA: TGTGCCAGCAGCTACAAAGAGACCCAGTACTTC
D: .
size: few
V: TRBV11-2
J: TRBJ2-5

CDR3: CAGTTGYEQYF
DNA: TGTGCCGGGACGACAGGGTACGAGCAGTACTTC
D: TRBD1
size: .
V: TRBV2
J: TRBJ2-7

CDR3: CASSLEGPTDTQYF
DNA: TGCGCCAGCAGCTTGGAGGGTCCCACAGATACGCAGTATTTT
D: .
size: .
V: TRBV5-1
J: TRBJ2-3

CDR3: CASSSSRLAGGSYNEQFF
DNA: TGTGCCAGCAGTTCCAGCAGGCTAGCGGGGGGCTCCTACAATGAGCAGTTCTTC
D: TRBD2
size: .
V: TRBV28
J: TRBJ2-1

CDR3: CSALLWGEKLFF
DNA: TGCAGCGCCCTGTTGTGGGGTGAAAAACTGTTTTTT
D: .
size: .
V: TRBV29-1
J: TRBJ1-4

CDR3: CASSIRSNEKLFF
DNA: TGTGCCAGTAGTATAAGAAGTAATGAAAAACTGTTTTTT
D: .
size: .
V: TRBV19
J: TRBJ1-4

CDR3: CASSTGQGTGYEQYF
DNA: TGCGCCAGCAGCACCGGACAGGGGACAGGCTACGAGCAGTACTTC
D: TRBD1
size: .
V: TRBV4-3
J: TRBJ2-7

CDR3: CASSPGDGKNEQFF
DNA: TGTGCCAGCAGCCCGGGGGATGGGAAAAATGAGCAGTTCTTC
D: .
size: .
V: TRBV13
J: TRBJ2-1

CDR3: CASSELVGPGELFF
DNA: TGTGCCAGCAGTGAACTAGTAGGCCCCGGGGAGCTGTTTTTT
D: .
size: .
V: TRBV6-1
J: TRBJ2-2

CDR3: CASSNRDRASGANVLTF
DNA: TGTGCCAGCAGCAATCGGGACAGGGCCTCTGGGGCCAACGTCCTGACTTTC
D: TRBD1
size: .
V: TRBV5-6
J: TRBJ2-6

CDR3: CASSLSPGELFF
DNA: TGTGCCAGCAGTTTAAGCCCCGGGGAGCTGTTTTTT
D: .
size: once
V: TRBV27
J: TRBJ2-2

CDR3: CASRTPGNTEAFF
DNA: TGTGCCAGCAGGACCCCGGGGAACACTGAAGCTTTCTTT
D: .
size: once
V: TRBV6-5
J: TRBJ1-1